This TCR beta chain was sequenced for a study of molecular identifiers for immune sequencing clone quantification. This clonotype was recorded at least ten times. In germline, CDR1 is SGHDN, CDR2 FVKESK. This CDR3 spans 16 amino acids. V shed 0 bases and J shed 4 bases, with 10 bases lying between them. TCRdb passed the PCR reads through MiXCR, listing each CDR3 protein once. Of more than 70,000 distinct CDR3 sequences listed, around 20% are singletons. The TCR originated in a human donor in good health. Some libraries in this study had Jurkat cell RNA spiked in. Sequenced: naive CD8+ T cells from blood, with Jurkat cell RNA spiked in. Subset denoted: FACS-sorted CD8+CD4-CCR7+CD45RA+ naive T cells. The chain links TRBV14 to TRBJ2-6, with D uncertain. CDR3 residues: CASSQEGIWGANVLTF. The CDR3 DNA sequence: TGTGCCAGCAGCCAAGAAGGCATCTGGGGGGCCAACGTCCTGACTTTC. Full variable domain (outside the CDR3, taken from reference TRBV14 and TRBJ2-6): EAGVTQFPSHSVIEKGQTVTLRCDPISGHDNLYWYRRVMGKEIKFLLHFVKESKQDESGMPNNRFLAERTGGTYSTLKVQPAELEDSGVYFCASSQEGIWGANVLTFGAGSRLTVL.